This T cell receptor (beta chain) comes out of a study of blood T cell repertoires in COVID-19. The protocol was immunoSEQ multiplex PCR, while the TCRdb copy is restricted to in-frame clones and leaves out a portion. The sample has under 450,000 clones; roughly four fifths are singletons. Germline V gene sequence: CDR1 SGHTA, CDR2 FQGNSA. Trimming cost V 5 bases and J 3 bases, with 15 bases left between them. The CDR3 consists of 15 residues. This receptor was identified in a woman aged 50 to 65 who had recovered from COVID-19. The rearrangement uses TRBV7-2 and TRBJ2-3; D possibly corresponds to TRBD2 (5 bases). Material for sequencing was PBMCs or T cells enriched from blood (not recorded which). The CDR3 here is CASSPPPGGTDTQYF. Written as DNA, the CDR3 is TGTGCCAGCAGCCCACCTCCGGGCGGGACAGATACGCAGTATTTT.